These T cell receptor beta chains were read from a single sample in a study of cytomegalovirus exposure and HLA in healthy donors. Assay: immunoSEQ multiplex PCR; the TCRdb copy retains only in-frame clones and omits some. The sample has roughly 200,000 clones, about 77% seen once. The sequenced material came from PBMCs. The receptors shown here come from a woman aged 25 to 39 in good health and CMV-seronegative. CDR3s include the opening cysteine and the closing phenylalanine or tryptophan. The D gene is left open where the match is weak. Clone size is not always given. Where it is, it says once, few, many or a class for expanded clones.

j_call	d_call	clone_size	v_call	cdr3_nt	cdr3_aa
TRBJ1-4	NA	NA	TRBV19	TGTGCCAGTAGTTCCTCCCCCGGGGTTGCGTGGAAACTGTTTTTT	CASSSSPGVAWKLFF
TRBJ2-7	TRBD1	NA	TRBV6-1	TGTGCCAGCAGATTTCCGGGACAGGGGCACGAGCAGTACTTC	CASRFPGQGHEQYF
TRBJ2-1	NA	NA	TRBV27	TGTGCCAGCAGTTTACTCCAGGTAGCCTACAATGAGCAGTTCTTC	CASSLLQVAYNEQFF
TRBJ1-2	NA	NA	TRBV2	TGTGCCAGCAGTGACGTAGGCGGCGCTACCTATGGCTACACCTTC	CASSDVGGATYGYTF
TRBJ1-1	TRBD1	NA	TRBV6-1	TGTGCCAGCAGTGTTTACAGGGGCTTGAACACTGAAGCTTTCTTT	CASSVYRGLNTEAFF
TRBJ2-7	TRBD2	NA	TRBV2	TGTGCCAGCATTCTAGCGGACCTCTCCTACGAGCAGTACTTC	CASILADLSYEQYF
TRBJ2-2	TRBD2	NA	TRBV28	TGTGCCAGCAGTCCTACGAACTGGGGGGGGAACCGAGCCGGGGAGCTGTTTTTT	CASSPTNWGGNRAGELFF
TRBJ2-5	NA	once	TRBV7-9	TGTGCCAGCAGCTTAGTCTCCAGGGATGGGGAGACCCAGTACTTC	CASSLVSRDGETQYF
TRBJ2-7	TRBD2	NA	TRBV28	TGTGCCAGCAGTTCTTACGGACTAGCGGGCACGGCCTACGAGCAGTACTTC	CASSSYGLAGTAYEQYF
TRBJ1-2	NA	NA	TRBV30	TGTGCCTGGTTTAACGGTGGCTACACCTTC	CAWFNGGYTF
TRBJ2-1	NA	NA	TRBV5-6	TGTGCCAGCAGCTCTACCGGGACACGCTACAATGAGCAGTTCTTC	CASSSTGTRYNEQFF
TRBJ2-2	TRBD2	NA	TRBV4-2	TGTGCCAGCAGCCAGCCTGGACTAGCGGGAGGGTTAAACACCGGGGAGCTGTTTTTT	CASSQPGLAGGLNTGELFF
TRBJ2-2	NA	NA	TRBV18	TGTGCCAGCTCACCACTTACGCCCAGAAATGGCGGGGAGCTGTTTTTT	CASSPLTPRNGGELFF
TRBJ1-2	TRBD1	NA	TRBV10-3	TGTGCCATCAGTGAGTCCGGGACAGGTTCCCTTTATGGCTACACCTTC	CAISESGTGSLYGYTF
TRBJ1-4	NA	NA	TRBV6-6	TGTGCCAGCAGTTACTTTGCAGGGGACGTAAAACTGTTTTTT	CASSYFAGDVKLFF
TRBJ2-7	NA	few	TRBV27	TGTGCCAGCAGTTTATCGAATCCGGGTAGCTACGAGCAGTACTTC	CASSLSNPGSYEQYF
TRBJ2-1	TRBD1	NA	TRBV11-3	TGTGCCAGCAGCCAAGGGGGCGCCTCCTACAATGAGCAGTTCTTC	CASSQGGASYNEQFF
TRBJ2-5	TRBD1	medium-sized	TRBV27	TGTGCCAGCAGTCGGACAGGGCCGGGGGAGACCCAGTACTTC	CASSRTGPGETQYF
TRBJ2-7	NA	NA	TRBV5-6	TGTGCCAGCAGTCCGCCCGGGGTCTCCTACGAGCAGTACTTC	CASSPPGVSYEQYF
TRBJ2-6	NA	NA	TRBV7-3	TGTGCCAGCAGCCCAACCCCAGGGATCTCTGGGGCCAACGTCCTGACTTTC	CASSPTPGISGANVLTF
TRBJ1-1	NA	NA	TRBV6-5	TGTGCCAGCAGATCGGGACATCTGAACACTGAAGCTTTCTTT	CASRSGHLNTEAFF
TRBJ1-1	NA	NA	TRBV4-1	TGCGCCAGCAGCCAAGCCACCACAGGGCTGAACACTGAAGCTTTCTTT	CASSQATTGLNTEAFF
TRBJ2-1	NA	NA	TRBV9	TGTGCCAGCAGCCCGGTCGCAGCGGAGTCCTACAATGAGCAGTTCTTC	CASSPVAAESYNEQFF
TRBJ1-5	NA	few	TRBV2	TGTGCCAGCAGTGATAGTGAGGAGCCCCAGCATTTT	CASSDSEEPQHF
TRBJ2-7	NA	NA	TRBV11-3	TGTGCCAGCAGCTCGGCCCGGGGCGAGCAGTACTTC	CASSSARGEQYF
TRBJ1-2	NA	NA	TRBV18	TGTGCCAGCTCACGGGACACCTATGGCTACACCTTC	CASSRDTYGYTF
TRBJ2-2	NA	few	TRBV15	TGTGCCACCAGCAGAGATTATTCGAACACCGGGGAGCTGTTTTTT	CATSRDYSNTGELFF
TRBJ2-1	TRBD2	NA	TRBV5-6	TGTGCCAGCAGCTCGGGACTAGCCTACAATGAGCAGTTCTTC	CASSSGLAYNEQFF
TRBJ2-2	NA	few	TRBV19	TGTGCCACCTCGAGCACCGGGGAGCTGTTTTTT	CATSSTGELFF
TRBJ2-7	TRBD2	NA	TRBV7-6	TGTGCCAGCAGCCTGTCAGCGGGAGAACTCTACGAGCAGTACTTC	CASSLSAGELYEQYF
TRBJ1-1	NA	NA	TRBV19	TGTGCCAGTAGACCAAAAGGGAGCACTGAAGCTTTCTTT	CASRPKGSTEAFF
TRBJ1-2	TRBD1	NA	TRBV6-1	TGTGCCAGCAGTGGAAACGACAGGGGGAATGAGGGCTACACCTTC	CASSGNDRGNEGYTF
TRBJ1-2	TRBD1	NA	TRBV19	TGTGCCAGTAGCCTCGGGACAGGGGGCGTTCGAGGCTACACCTTC	CASSLGTGGVRGYTF
TRBJ2-3	TRBD2	NA	TRBV4-1	TGCGCCAGCAGCCAAGATCGGGAGGGTACGCAGTATTTT	CASSQDREGTQYF
TRBJ1-3	NA	NA	TRBV5-1	TGCGCCAGCAGCTTGGCATCAATGTTCTCTGGAAACACCATATATTTT	CASSLASMFSGNTIYF
TRBJ2-5	TRBD2	once	TRBV25-1	TGTGCCGCCGGGGTAGCGGGTTCAACGGAGACCCAGTACTTC	CAAGVAGSTETQYF
TRBJ2-7	NA	NA	TRBV4-2	TGTGCCAGCAGCCAAGCCCCATTTTACGAGCAGTACTTC	CASSQAPFYEQYF
TRBJ2-1	NA	NA	TRBV7-2	TGTGCCAGCAGCTTAGTAGGGGGTCCCTACAATGAGCAGTTCTTC	CASSLVGGPYNEQFF
TRBJ1-1	TRBD1	NA	TRBV5-1	TGCGCCAGCAGGACGGGGGACAGACTCTTGAACACTGAAGCTTTCTTT	CASRTGDRLLNTEAFF
TRBJ1-2	TRBD1	NA	TRBV9	TGTGCCAGCAGCGCAGGGGGATATGGCTACACCTTC	CASSAGGYGYTF
TRBJ1-2	NA	NA	TRBV4-1	TGCGCCAGCAGCCAAGAATTCATAGATGGCTACACCTTC	CASSQEFIDGYTF
TRBJ2-7	TRBD1	NA	TRBV5-6	TGTGCCAGCAGCTTGGACTTACAGGGGGCGGTCGACGAGCAGTACTTC	CASSLDLQGAVDEQYF
TRBJ2-1	TRBD1	NA	TRBV10-1	TGCGCCAGCAGCTCGGGACAGGGGGCCGAACAGTTCTTC	CASSSGQGAEQFF
TRBJ2-1	TRBD2	NA	TRBV6-1	TGTGCCAGCAGTTTGGGGGGGGTTGGGTACGATGAGCAGTTCTTC	CASSLGGVGYDEQFF